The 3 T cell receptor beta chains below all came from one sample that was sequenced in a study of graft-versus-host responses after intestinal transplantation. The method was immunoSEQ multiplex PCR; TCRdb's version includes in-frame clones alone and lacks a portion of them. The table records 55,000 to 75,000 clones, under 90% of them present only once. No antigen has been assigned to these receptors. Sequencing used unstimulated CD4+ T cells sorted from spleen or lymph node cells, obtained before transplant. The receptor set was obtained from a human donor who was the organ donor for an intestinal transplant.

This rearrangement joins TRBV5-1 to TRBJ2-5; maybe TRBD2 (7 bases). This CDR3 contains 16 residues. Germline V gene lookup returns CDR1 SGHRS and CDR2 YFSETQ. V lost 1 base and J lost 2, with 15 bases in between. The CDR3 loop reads CASSLPRGAPQETQYF. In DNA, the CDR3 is TGCGCCAGCAGCTTGCCTCGGGGGGCCCCGCAAGAGACCCAGTACTTC.

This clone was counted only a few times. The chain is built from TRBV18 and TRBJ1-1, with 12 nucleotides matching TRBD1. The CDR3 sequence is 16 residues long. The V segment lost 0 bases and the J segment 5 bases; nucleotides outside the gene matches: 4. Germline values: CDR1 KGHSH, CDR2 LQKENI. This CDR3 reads CASSPPGTGGSTEAFF. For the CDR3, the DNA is TGTGCCAGCTCACCACCGGGGACAGGGGGCTCGACTGAAGCTTTCTTT.

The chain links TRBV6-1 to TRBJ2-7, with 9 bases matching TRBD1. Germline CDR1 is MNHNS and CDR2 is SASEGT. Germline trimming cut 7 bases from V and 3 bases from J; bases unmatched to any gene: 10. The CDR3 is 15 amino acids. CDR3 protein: CASIDGGTGYYEQYV. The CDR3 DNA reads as TGTGCCAGCATCGATGGGGGGACAGGGTACTACGAGCAGTACGTC.